This T cell receptor (beta chain) is from a study of cytomegalovirus exposure and HLA in healthy donors (dated by TCRdb to the late 2010s). Background for the entire study: An earlier analysis of approximately 640 of the donors reported approximately 270 Gb of sequence data and 120 million or so unique TCR beta sequences from 150 million to 200 million T cells. An early release covering some 640 HLA-typed donors comprised about 310 gigabases of sequencing data and tens of millions of unique TCR sequences. Among the roughly 400 genotyped donors, under 90% belonged to the genetic ancestry cluster associated with self-reported Caucasian donors. The study was designed to test whether signatures of past pathogen exposure could be identified by cataloging public T cell receptors. Using immunosequencing, the study profiled T cell repertoires from fewer than 850 subjects and related those repertoires to cytomegalovirus serostatus. In addition to the first cohort of roughly 700 subjects, a separate validation cohort of approximately 130 different subjects was used. To predict cytomegalovirus infection status, the study combined high-throughput TCR immunosequencing, statistical association of individual TCRs with disease status, and machine learning. To study patterns of TCR occurrence, a later analysis re-analyzed previously published TCR beta repertoires from 650 to 750 donors and added high-resolution HLA genotyping. Rather than drawing on any new phenotypic data, the later analysis identified candidate immune exposures from TCR beta sequences and the way those sequences occurred across donors. To decide whether each TCR beta V gene segment behaved as functional or pseudogenic, an earlier analysis of 587 of the donors relied on high-throughput TCR beta sequencing. Donor age, sex, ethnicity and CMV serostatus were compiled alongside the repertoire data. In a later genetic analysis, genome-wide SNP genotypes for about 60% of the 666 donors were used, and that subset was treated as a discovery cohort. All discovery cohort repertoires had been generated using a single sequencing platform. Both class I and class II loci were covered by HLA typing, at four-digit resolution. Typing coverage varied by locus: about 629-630 donors for A, B, C, DRB1 and DQB1; 522 for DQA1; more than 600 for DPA1; around 490 for DPB1. Several DR-DQ haplotypes were handled as single units for association and clustering because linkage in the cohort was strong. On average, around 200,000 unique TCR beta nucleotide sequences were sequenced per donor among about 400 genotyped donors of the cohort, with roughly 18% of those sequences being non-productive.

The library was prepared using the immunoSEQ multiplex PCR assay. A mixture of 60 forward primers for TCR Vbeta segments and 13 reverse primers for TCR Jbeta segments was used in the multiplex PCR. Amplification of the CDR3 region of rearranged TCR beta genes was performed with a multiplex PCR assay on genomic DNA. The amplified TCR beta libraries were sequenced on the Illumina HiSeq System as 87-base-pair reads. The original pipeline was this. A later analysis tallied about 77 million unique TCR beta chains across the 650 to 750 repertoires, and 10 million to 11 million of those chains were shared by two or more donors. Raw reads were error-corrected and collapsed into unique sequences by a nearest-neighbor algorithm in which closely related sequences were merged to remove PCR and sequencing errors. To assign V, D and J gene segments, CDR3 sequences were aligned to IMGT reference sequences. For a sequence to be retained, a match of at least six nucleotides to both a V gene segment and a J gene segment was required. Rearrangements were classified as productive when the CDR3 lacked stop codons and remained in frame with V and J, and all other rearrangements were classified as non-productive. CDR3 was defined according to IMGT convention as the region running from the second conserved V-encoded cysteine to the conserved J-encoded phenylalanine. The earlier analysis of 500 to 600 of the donors excluded sequences that lacked an unambiguous match to a single V gene segment. An earlier analysis of about 590 of the donors classified V segments as functional when productive rearrangements were above 56.7% and as segregating when the standard deviation between donors was above 5%. To diagnose cytomegalovirus status from the catalog of TCR beta chain sequences, a statistical classification framework was built. In a later analysis, TCR nucleotide sequences were compared against IMGT/GENE-DB human TR gene sequences so that V and J genes could be assigned. In a later analysis, CDR3 sequences and most-parsimonious VDJ recombination scenarios were assigned using the TCRdist pipeline. In a later analysis, every TCR beta chain was defined by the combination of its CDR3 amino acid sequence and its V-gene family, and reads without a unique V-gene family were dropped. In a later analysis, approximately 640 highly shared, low-generation-probability nucleotide sequences were removed to address suspected cross-contamination and a sequencing artifact. In a later analysis, a clonal expansion index was calculated for each public chain from normalized within-repertoire ranks of inferred template counts. In a later analysis, generation probabilities were computed with a VDJ recombination model fitted to out-of-frame rearrangements, and the resulting probabilities were checked against IGoR. Hypergeometric tests were used in a later analysis to score TCR-TCR, TCR-HLA and TCR-CMV co-occurrence, with a repertoire-size bias correction applied to the TCR pairs. In a later analysis, false discovery rates were estimated by permuting HLA or CMV assignments 20 times. A later analysis grouped co-occurring TCRs with DBSCAN, adding TCRdist sequence similarity when clustering within HLA-allele-positive subsets. Co-occurrence clustering excluded repertoires with fewer than 30,000 or more than 120,000 public chains, plus five with anomalous nucleotide sharing. TCRdb provides this immuneACCESS table in a form limited to in-frame rearrangements. Some clones are lacking; in checked studies, under half of them reflect an unresolved V gene, and why the rest are absent is not known. That table gives V, J and clone size, and the DNA gave D and trimming. This sample holds approximately 110,000 clones; roughly 13% were observed only once. The ten largest clones capture more than 15% of the sample.

This clone has only a few counts. The target of this receptor is not known. Base-call qualities are not available, and no considerably larger clone is one nucleotide away. Here is what the overall study found, with its caveats: A further reported finding was that TCR beta sequences accurately predicted the HLA-A and HLA-B alleles for most subjects in the first cohort. According to a later analysis, parvovirus B19, influenza, CMV and Epstein-Barr virus appeared linked to several top co-occurrence clusters. HLA typing was unavailable for some donors at each locus, so association tests used only the typed subset. Linkage disequilibrium might explain the correlated functional status among segregating V segments, but an unknown experimental factor could not be excluded. Compared with the roughly 710-donor mean, donors in an Asian-associated ancestry cluster had fewer N-insertions in productive TCRs, according to a later genetic analysis. A few of the identified cytomegalovirus-associated TCR beta chains were confirmed in vitro to be specific for cytomegalovirus antigens. Because counts were too low, fewer than 20 rarely observed V segments, including chromosome 9 orphons, were excluded from the earlier analysis of fewer than 650 of the donors. This cohort had only TCR beta chains sequenced, and the lack of alpha or paired-chain data limited which features could be detected. When HLA alleles, especially DR and DQ, strongly co-occurred, attributing TCR associations to individual alleles was difficult. V-gene and J-gene trimming of TCR beta chains was associated with a missense DCLRE1C variant in a later genetic analysis, and the association was replicated in an independent cohort. A later analysis found that most CMV-associated TCR beta chains appeared HLA-restricted, with HLA associations seemingly driven largely by CMV exposure. Across donors, most TCR sequences were observed very rarely, whereas some public TCRs were present in many individuals. Some IMGT-functional V segments, including TRBV6-2 and TRBV6-3, could not be told apart with the 87-base-pair reads, so those segments were excluded. In a later analysis, TCR association rates were found to vary across HLA loci, with the most associated TCRs seen for DRB1 alleles and the fewest for HLA-C alleles. CMV serostatus was the only immune exposure information available for the cohort. Cytomegalovirus status was reported to be diagnosed by the classifier with high specificity and sensitivity in both the original and validation cohorts. A total of about 180 TCR beta chains were listed by the study as associated with cytomegalovirus. Roughly uniform sequencing depth across donors was assumed in presence/absence analyses, although this assumption may not hold. In a later analysis, around 17,000 TCR beta sequences were associated with specific HLA alleles at a false discovery rate of 0.05. A cluster of highly shared sequence variants was judged likely to be a technical artifact of the sequencing pipeline. Broadly in line with IMGT annotations, most TCR beta V segments showed up in productive rearrangements about 87% or about 30% of the time in an earlier analysis of approximately 600 of the donors. The authors suggested that the approach could potentially be generalized to other disease states and immunological phenotypes. In a later analysis, HLA-associated TCR beta chains showed more clonal expansion and lower generation probabilities than non-associated chains that were equally common.

The cohort consisted of 600 to 750 healthy bone marrow donors. Cohort members were all nominally healthy when sampled, although unrecorded immune exposures were likely present. The donor tested CMV seropositive, placing the donor among the 290 or so seropositive members of the cohort. Every donor gave a peripheral blood sample, and the peripheral blood mononuclear cells from that sample were used for TCR beta sequencing. The Qiagen DNeasy Blood Extraction Kit was used to extract genomic DNA from the blood cell samples. V sheds 8 bases and J sheds 5 bases, leaving 15 bases between their ends. Based on the germline V gene (reference sequence), the CDR1 and CDR2 sequences are GTSNPN and SVGIG. The CDR3 sequence holds 12 residues, the cysteine and phenylalanine included. Kept here is only the CDR3 DNA, which spans 36 bases and is read in frame from base 1.

The receptor comes from a man aged 35-49 years in good health and CMV-seropositive. Sequencing was carried out using PBMCs. The chain is made from TRBV30 and TRBJ1-1; perhaps TRBD1 is the D gene, with 5 bases matching. The sequenced DNA is TGTGCCGGGGGGATGACGCGGACTGAAGCTTTCTTT. This codes for CAGGMTRTEAFF.